These T cell receptor beta chains were read from a single sample in a study of beta chain features in type 1 diabetes. The assay was immunoSEQ multiplex PCR, and TCRdb's table has in-frame clones only and misses some. The table lists 600,000 or so clones, over 12% of them singletons. The specimen sequenced was naive CD4+ T cells from blood. These receptors were taken from a man aged 18 to 29 with type 1 diabetes. CDR3s leave out the opening cysteine and the closing phenylalanine or tryptophan. A D gene is named only where the DNA matches it firmly.

v_gene: TRBV6-6
j_gene: TRBJ2-7
d_gene: -
len: 9
CDR3aa: ASSLRYEQY

v_gene: TRBV30
j_gene: TRBJ2-5
d_gene: TRBD2
len: 13
CDR3aa: AWSVRLAGVETQY

v_gene: TRBV11-2
j_gene: TRBJ2-1
d_gene: -
len: 12
CDR3aa: ASSLEGRNNEQF

v_gene: TRBV4-1
j_gene: TRBJ1-3
d_gene: -
len: 11
CDR3aa: ASSQDNRNTIY

v_gene: TRBV14
j_gene: TRBJ1-6
d_gene: -
len: 13
CDR3aa: ASSQISPINSPLH

v_gene: TRBV4-3
j_gene: TRBJ2-1
d_gene: -
len: 13
CDR3aa: ASSQVGDIYNEQF

v_gene: TRBV2
j_gene: TRBJ2-5
d_gene: -
len: 12
CDR3aa: ASSTPGVGETQY

v_gene: TRBV7-9
j_gene: TRBJ2-1
d_gene: TRBD2
len: 14
CDR3aa: ASSPQRGTRVNEQF

v_gene: TRBV29-1
j_gene: TRBJ2-1
d_gene: TRBD1
len: 11
CDR3aa: SGARQGAVEQF

v_gene: TRBV7-2
j_gene: TRBJ2-3
d_gene: -
len: 14
CDR3aa: ASSAPERTWTDTQY

v_gene: TRBV30
j_gene: TRBJ1-4
d_gene: TRBD1
len: 11
CDR3aa: AWSRQGRGKLF

v_gene: TRBV5-1
j_gene: TRBJ2-1
d_gene: TRBD2
len: 16
CDR3aa: ASSLGLAGRISYNEQF

v_gene: TRBV7-9
j_gene: TRBJ2-7
d_gene: -
len: 15
CDR3aa: ASSSSGPGTKGTEQY

v_gene: TRBV5-1
j_gene: TRBJ1-1
d_gene: -
len: 12
CDR3aa: ASSFGAVGTEAF

v_gene: TRBV7-2
j_gene: TRBJ1-6
d_gene: -
len: 12
CDR3aa: ASSLVSEPPTLH

v_gene: TRBV29-1
j_gene: TRBJ2-7
d_gene: TRBD1
len: 11
CDR3aa: SVENHRGQGQY

v_gene: TRBV9
j_gene: TRBJ2-3
d_gene: -
len: 12
CDR3aa: ASSVDPVGDTQY

v_gene: TRBV30
j_gene: TRBJ2-2
d_gene: -
len: 12
CDR3aa: AWSVTRNTGELF

v_gene: TRBV4-2
j_gene: TRBJ1-5
d_gene: -
len: 15
CDR3aa: ASSQDRTLASNQPQH

v_gene: TRBV5-4
j_gene: TRBJ2-7
d_gene: TRBD2
len: 12
CDR3aa: ASSLAGTSNEQY

v_gene: TRBV30
j_gene: TRBJ2-7
d_gene: -
len: 11
CDR3aa: AWSTGSSYEQY

v_gene: TRBV4-2
j_gene: TRBJ2-5
d_gene: -
len: 15
CDR3aa: ASSQDGSRAHKETQY

v_gene: TRBV28
j_gene: TRBJ2-7
d_gene: TRBD1
len: 10
CDR3aa: ATWDSNYEQY

v_gene: TRBV19
j_gene: TRBJ1-2
d_gene: -
len: 12
CDR3aa: ASSFPQELYGYT